This T cell receptor beta chain comes out of a study of cytomegalovirus exposure and HLA in healthy donors. The protocol was immunoSEQ multiplex PCR, while the TCRdb copy is restricted to in-frame clones and leaves out a portion. Among about 360,000 clones listed, 86% were seen once. The receptor comes from a woman younger than 30 in good health and CMV-seronegative. Sequencing was performed on PBMCs.

CDR3 in DNA: TGTGCCAGCAGTTTAGCGGGATCCGACACCGGGGAGCTGTTTTTT. Its protein is CASSLAGSDTGELFF. The chain employs TRBV28 and TRBJ2-2; TRBD2 might be the D (6 bases). The germline V gene has CDR1 MDHEN and CDR2 SYDVKM. V dropped 2 bases and J dropped 3 bases, with 10 bases sitting between them. CDR3 length equals 15 residues.